This TCR beta chain was identified during a study of a mutant IDH1 vaccine in newly diagnosed glioma. Study details: Vaccination of patients was performed eight times, in weeks 1, 3, 5, 7, 11, 15, 19 and 23.

The count of this clone is one. The antigen remains unidentified. The method was immunoSEQ multiplex PCR; TCRdb's version includes in-frame clones alone and lacks a portion of them. The profile shows tens of thousands of clones, 90% to 95% of them singletons. Indicated time point: week 5, during vaccination. What each vaccine dose contained was 300 ug of mutant IDH1 20-mer peptide, accompanied by topical imiquimod. Looked up from germline, CDR1 is SNHLY and CDR2 is FYNNEI. CDR3 length equals 18 residues. V gave up 1 base and J gave up 0 bases, with 18 bases separating them. The input for sequencing was PBMCs, taken from a glioma patient whose treatment included an IDH1 peptide vaccine. J is TRBJ1-1 and V is TRBV2, with D maybe TRBD1 (6 bases). The clonotype comes from a woman between 50 and 59 years old with glioma. The CDR3 region has the DNA TGTGCCAGCAGTGAAGTGGGGGGCGCACTGAGTATGAACACTGAAGCTTTCTTT. This encodes CASSEVGGALSMNTEAFF. Using reference TRBV2 and TRBJ1-1 for the parts outside the CDR3, the full variable domain is EPEVTQTPSHQVTQMGQEVILRCVPISNHLYFYWYRQILGQKVEFLVSFYNNEISEKSEIFDDQFSVERPDGSNFTLKIRSTKLEDSAMYFCASSEVGGALSMNTEAFFGQGTRLTVV.